Listed below are T cell receptor beta chains from one sample, sequenced in a study of multiple sclerosis patients with progressive multifocal leukoencephalopathy. The method was immunoSEQ multiplex PCR; TCRdb's version includes in-frame clones alone and lacks a portion of them. Of 25,000 to 30,000 clones listed, 75% to 90% are singletons. This specimen was PBMCs, taken from a patient treated with natalizumab. These receptors were collected from a woman between 25 and 40 years old with progressive multifocal leukoencephalopathy. Each CDR3 is given with its conserved first and last residue. The order of the fields is V gene, J gene, clone size, D gene, CDR3 DNA, CDR3 protein. D genes are given only for firm matches. Size tells how often a clone was seen (once, few, many) or the class of an expanded clone, and some rows leave it out.

TRBV7-9,TRBJ1-1,-,TRBD1,TGTGCCAGCAGCCGGACAGGGGGACCTGAAGCTTTCTTT,CASSRTGGPEAFF
TRBV2,TRBJ2-1,-,-,TGTGCCAGCAGTGAGGAGGGCCCCTTTTCCTACAATGAGCAGTTCTTC,CASSEEGPFSYNEQFF
TRBV11-1,TRBJ2-5,-,-,TGTGCCAGCAGCTCCCGACCCTACCAAGAGACCCAGTACTTC,CASSSRPYQETQYF
TRBV7-9,TRBJ1-1,-,-,TGTGCCAGCAGCCCATATAGGAGTCCTTACACTGAAGCTTTCTTT,CASSPYRSPYTEAFF
TRBV11-2,TRBJ2-7,-,-,TGTGCCAGCAGCTTAGGAGTGACAGTATACGAGCAGTACTTC,CASSLGVTVYEQYF
TRBV27,TRBJ1-6,-,-,TGTGCCAGCAGTTTAAGGCCGCTTCAGGGGTATTCACCCCTCCACTTT,CASSLRPLQGYSPLHF
TRBV30,TRBJ2-4,-,TRBD2,TGTGCCTGGAGTCCGAGCGGGGGGGCCAAAAACATTCAGTACTTC,CAWSPSGGAKNIQYF
TRBV5-8,TRBJ2-2,-,-,TGTGCCACGAGGGGCAGGGATACCACCGGGGAGCTGTTTTTT,CATRGRDTTGELFF
TRBV19,TRBJ1-1,-,-,TGTGCCAGTAGTATGGCGGGACTGCCGAACACTGAAGCTTTCTTT,CASSMAGLPNTEAFF
TRBV18,TRBJ2-3,once,-,TGTGCCAGCTCACCACCATCCGTGAGGGGGGGGCAAGATACGCAGTATTTT,CASSPPSVRGGQDTQYF